These 23 T cell receptor beta chains came from one sample sequenced in a study of cytomegalovirus exposure and HLA in healthy donors. PCR primers comprised 60 Vbeta and 13 Jbeta primers. Assay: immunoSEQ multiplex PCR; the TCRdb copy retains only in-frame clones and omits some. The sample lists over 110,000 clones; around 82% were seen once. Specimen: PBMCs. These receptors were obtained from a middle-aged woman in good health and CMV-seropositive.

The chain carries TRBV6-6 and TRBJ1-1; D possibly corresponds to TRBD1 (5 bases). The V end lost 4 bases, the J end lost 4 bases, and 19 bases lay between the germline ends. The CDR3 has 16 amino acids. Per the germline V gene, CDR1 is MNHNY and CDR2 is SVGAGI (reference sequence). The CDR3 spells CASSFDFPAGGTEAFF. DNA for the CDR3: TGTGCCAGCAGTTTCGATTTTCCGGCGGGGGGCACTGAAGCTTTCTTT.

This clone has a single count. The chain is built from TRBV7-9 and TRBJ2-1, with 7 bases aligning to TRBD1. J lost 8 bases, V lost 2 bases, and 3 bases had no gene match. This CDR3 has 13 residues. Germline-derived CDR1 and CDR2 are SEHNR and FQNEAQ (reference sequence). CDR3 residues: CASSLTGVDEQFF. The CDR3, as DNA: TGTGCCAGCAGCTTAACAGGGGTGGATGAGCAGTTCTTC.

This clone was observed a single time. This chain links TRBV29-1 with TRBJ1-2, with 10 bases lining up with TRBD1. V was clipped by 5 bases and J by 4 bases; unmatched bases: 10. Germline CDR1 SQVTM, CDR2 ANQGSEA. This CDR3 comprises 15 residues. This chain's CDR3 is CSVLDPGTGVYGYTF. Here the CDR3 DNA reads TGCAGCGTTTTGGACCCCGGGACAGGGGTCTATGGCTACACCTTC.

This clone was seen only once. The genes are TRBV18 and TRBJ1-2; unclear D gene. From germline, CDR1 is KGHSH and CDR2 LQKENI. V was trimmed by 3 bases and J by 4 bases, leaving 9 bases between them. The CDR3 is made up of 13 amino acids. The CDR3 loop reads CASSPVAGYGYTF. CDR3 DNA sequence: TGTGCCAGCTCACCCGTGGCGGGCTATGGCTACACCTTC.

This clone was recorded a few times. The rearrangement uses TRBV19 and TRBJ2-5, with D perhaps matching TRBD2 (6 bases). This CDR3 spans 15 amino acids. Germline-derived CDR1 and CDR2 are LNHDA and SQIVND (reference sequence). Trimming took 7 bases from V and 11 from J, leaving 26 bases between them. This chain's CDR3 is CASKNRDFMGGEQYF. The CDR3, as DNA: TGTGCCAGTAAGAACCGGGACTTCATGGGGGGAGAGCAGTACTTC.

The chain recombines TRBV6-5 with TRBJ1-1; D perhaps matches TRBD1 (5 bases). The CDR3 contains 12 residues. Trimming took 10 bases from V and 9 from J, leaving 18 bases between them. Germline CDR1 and CDR2: MNHEY and SVGAGI. The CDR3 here is CATRGGGEKAFF. The CDR3 DNA is TGTGCCACCCGAGGCGGAGGGGAAAAAGCTTTCTTT.

The rearrangement links TRBV28 to TRBJ1-2; 8 bases are a match to TRBD1. Germline V gene sequence: CDR1 MDHEN, CDR2 SYDVKM. This CDR3 is built from 13 residues. Trimming took 6 bases from V and 7 from J; bases not matched to a gene: 7. The CDR3 nucleotides are TGTGCCAGCAGCCCTGGACAGGGCGGTGGCTACACCTTC. It encodes CASSPGQGGGYTF.

The chain employs TRBV2 and TRBJ2-7; 9 bases match TRBD1. V shed 3 bases, J shed 0 bases, and the junction held 6 bases outside the gene matches. Germline assignment: CDR1 SNHLY and CDR2 FYNNEI. The CDR3 runs to 16 residues. The CDR3: CASSDPGQGSSYEQYF. The DNA for the CDR3 is TGTGCCAGCAGTGACCCCGGACAGGGGTCCTCCTACGAGCAGTACTTC.

Notes on this clone: Other DNA sequences in this sample translate to the same CDR3. The V call is TRBV28, the J call TRBJ1-5; possibly TRBD1 for D (6 bases). The germline CDR1 and CDR2 sequences are MDHEN and SYDVKM. V lost 5 bases, J lost 4 bases, and 15 bases lay in between. The CDR3 is 15 amino acids. CDR3 bases: TGTGCCAGCAGTCCCCAGGGGCGCGGGAATCAGCCCCAGCATTTT. Protein product: CASSPQGRGNQPQHF.

There are a few counts of this clone. The V call is TRBV5-6, the J call TRBJ2-5; D perhaps matches TRBD1 (5 bases). Trimming left V 4 bases short and J 1 base short, with 14 bases between. The length of the CDR3 is 15 residues. Germline CDR1 reads SGHDT; CDR2 reads YYEEEE. Written as DNA, the CDR3 is TGTGCCAGCAGCCCACTTGGGGCAGCCCAAGAGACCCAGTACTTC. It translates to CASSPLGAAQETQYF.

Concerning this clone: Compared with germline, one end of the junction differs, possibly owing to a read error. The chain employs TRBV2 and TRBJ2-5, with 16 bases lining up with TRBD2. Germline V gene data show CDR1 as SNHLY and CDR2 as FYNNEI. This CDR3 has 13 residues. The CDR3 DNA sequence: TGTGCCAGCGGGGGACTAGCGGGAGGGAAAGCCCACTTC. It yields the protein CASGGLAGGKAHF.

The chain uses TRBV6-1 and TRBJ2-4; D perhaps matches TRBD2 (5 bases). Trimming shortened V by 5 bases and J by 1 base, and 15 bases separated the two germline ends. Germline-derived CDR1 and CDR2 are MNHNS and SASEGT. This CDR3 contains 16 residues. CDR3 coding DNA: TGTGCCAGCAGTCAAGTGGTCGGGGTGGCCAAAAACATTCAGTACTTC. It encodes CASSQVVGVAKNIQYF.

CDR3 loop: CASSSTHSSGANVLTF. Written as DNA, the CDR3 is TGTGCCAGCAGCTCGACCCACAGCTCTGGGGCCAACGTCCTGACTTTC. The J gene is TRBJ2-6, the V gene TRBV7-8; D gene uncertain. CDR1 and CDR2 (germline): SGHVS, FQNEAQ. The CDR3 runs 16 residues. V gave up 4 bases and J gave up 0 bases, with 10 bases separating them. The full variable domain, rest sourced from reference TRBV7-8 and TRBJ2-6, is GAGVSQSPRYKVAKRGQDVALRCDPISGHVSLFWYQQALGQGPEFLTYFQNEAQLDKSGLPSDRFFAERPEGSVSTLKIQRTQQEDSAVYLCASSSTHSSGANVLTFGAGSRLTVL.

The chain couples TRBV18 to TRBJ2-7; 8 nucleotides line up with TRBD2. With V trimmed by 2 bases and J by 7 bases, 10 bases remained unmatched. CDR3 length: 15 amino acids. The germline V gene encodes CDR1 KGHSH and CDR2 LQKENI. CDR3 protein: CASSPASGPSREQYF. CDR3 in DNA: TGTGCCAGCTCACCAGCTAGCGGGCCCTCGAGGGAGCAGTACTTC.

V and J are TRBV7-2 and TRBJ1-5; D unresolved. The V end lost 1 base, the J end lost 2 bases, and 12 bases lay between the germline ends. The CDR3 is made up of 16 amino acids. Germline-derived CDR1 and CDR2 are SGHTA and FQGNSA. The CDR3 loop reads CASSLVWALGNQPQHF. CDR3 DNA sequence: TGTGCCAGCAGCTTAGTTTGGGCTTTGGGCAATCAGCCCCAGCATTTT.

The genes are TRBV7-2 and TRBJ2-5; D gene unclear. The length of the CDR3 is 15 residues. Germline loops: CDR1 SGHTA, CDR2 FQGNSA. V lost 1 base, J lost 5 bases, and 14 bases lay in between. CDR3 amino acids: CASSLVGSAGETQYF. CDR3 bases: TGTGCCAGCAGCTTAGTAGGCTCCGCCGGGGAGACCCAGTACTTC. The complete variable domain, with remaining parts taken from reference TRBV7-2 and TRBJ2-5, reads GAGVSQSPSNKVTEKGKDVELRCDPISGHTALYWYRQSLGQGLEFLIYFQGNSAPDKSGLPSDRFSAERTGGSVSTLTIQRTQQEDSAVYLCASSLVGSAGETQYFGPGTRLLVL.

V and J are TRBV18 and TRBJ2-1; D ambiguous. This CDR3 is built from 13 residues. Germline V CDR1 and CDR2: KGHSH, LQKENI. V lost 3 bases to trimming and J lost 1 base, with 4 bases between them. The CDR3 protein is CASSPLSYNEQFF. Here the CDR3 DNA reads TGTGCCAGCTCACCCCTATCCTACAATGAGCAGTTCTTC.

The rearrangement links TRBV7-8 to TRBJ1-3; 9 nucleotides agree with TRBD1. Germline V CDR1 and CDR2: SGHVS, FQNEAQ. The V gene end was trimmed by 1 base and the J gene end by 1 base; junction bases not matched to a gene: 2. CDR3 length: 16 amino acids. The CDR3 loop is CASSLVQGASGNTIYF. DNA for the CDR3: TGTGCCAGCAGCTTAGTACAGGGGGCTTCTGGAAACACCATATATTTT.

V usage is TRBV5-1 and J usage is TRBJ1-4; D possibly corresponds to TRBD1 (6 bases). Trimming took off 2 bases at V and 6 bases at J, with 11 bases between the two ends. The CDR3 totals 14 residues. CDR1 is SGHRS and CDR2 is YFSETQ in the germline V gene. DNA for the CDR3: TGCGCCAGCAGCTTCGGGGGGCGAGATGAAAAACTGTTTTTT. Translation: CASSFGGRDEKLFF.

The chain has TRBV6-1 and TRBJ2-7; 9 nucleotides match TRBD1. The CDR3 runs 14 residues. Trimming cost V 4 bases and J 6 bases; bases outside gene matches: 7. The germline V gene encodes CDR1 MNHNS and CDR2 SASEGT. Here the CDR3 reads CASSVDRGRGEQYF. CDR3 DNA: TGTGCCAGCAGTGTGGACAGGGGAAGAGGCGAGCAGTACTTC.

The chain joins TRBV19 to TRBJ2-7, with D hard to call. This CDR3 region has 13 residues. Germline CDR1 is LNHDA and CDR2 is SQIVND (reference sequence). V was cut by 1 base and J by 3 bases, with 7 bases left in between. The CDR3 bases are TGTGCCAGTAGTATAGGAACAGACTACGAGCAGTACTTC. It codes for CASSIGTDYEQYF. The variable domain in full, completed from reference TRBV19 and TRBJ2-7, reads DGGITQSPKYLFRKEGQNVTLSCEQNLNHDAMYWYRQDPGQGLRLIYYSQIVNDFQKGDIAEGYSVSREKKESFPLTVTSAQKNPTAFYLCASSIGTDYEQYFGPGTRLTVT.

This clone showed up just a few times. The CDR3 region is CASSQHNQPQHF. DNA for the CDR3: TGTGCCAGCAGCCAACACAATCAGCCCCAGCATTTT. This chain joins TRBV28 and TRBJ1-5; D remains ambiguous. Trimming cost V 6 bases and J 3 bases, with 6 bases left between them. Per germline, CDR1 MDHEN and CDR2 SYDVKM. The CDR3 runs 12 residues. Using reference TRBV28 and TRBJ1-5 for the parts outside the CDR3, the full variable domain is DVKVTQSSRYLVKRTGEKVFLECVQDMDHENMFWYRQDPGLGLRLIYFSYDVKMKEKGDIPEGYSVSREKKERFSLILESASTNQTSMYLCASSQHNQPQHFGDGTRLSIL.

CDR3 protein: CASSPGTGGSNEQFF. For the CDR3, the DNA is TGCGCCAGCAGCCCGGGGACAGGGGGAAGCAATGAGCAGTTCTTC. The J gene is TRBJ2-1, the V gene TRBV5-1; 11 nucleotides match TRBD1. Germline V gene lookup returns CDR1 SGHRS and CDR2 YFSETQ. The CDR3 runs 15 residues. V gave up 4 bases and J gave up 6 bases; unmatched junction bases: 6.